This record concerns one TCR beta chain sequence. Its antigen remains unknown. Rearranged V-D-J TRB sequences were amplified with a mixed TRB-A/B primer pool. TCRdb used MiXCR to reprocess the multiplex PCR reads, holding one entry per CDR3 protein. Of about 770 distinct CDR3 sequences in the sample, around 92% were seen once. The sample comes from a study of T cell repertoires in aging, cancer and after chemotherapy. Amplification of TCR beta used genomic DNA extracted from peripheral blood. The CDR3 contains 13 residues. Looked up from germline, CDR1 is MNHEY and CDR2 is SVGAGI. Trimming left V 8 bases short and J 0 bases short, with 8 bases between. Study results and limitations: In each cancer cohort, median generation probability increased across chemotherapy, suggesting thymic output rebounded.

The sequence was collected from a human donor with a solid tumor. The chain is built from TRBV6-5 and TRBJ2-1; possible D gene TRBD2, 5 bases. The sequenced material came from blood. CDR3 nucleotides: TGTGCCAGCCGCCGGGGCTCCTACAATGAGCAGTTCTTC. Residues: CASRRGSYNEQFF.